These T cell receptor beta chains were read from a single sample in a study of PD-1 blockade in classical Hodgkin lymphoma. TCRdb keeps only in-frame clones here, not all; method: immunoSEQ multiplex PCR. The sample has 23,000 or so clones; approximately 89% are singletons. This sample comprised peripheral blood mononuclear cells (PBMCs), obtained before the fourth cycle of nivolumab. The receptors derive from a human donor with classical Hodgkin lymphoma. Each CDR3 is given with its conserved first and last residue. A D gene is named only where the DNA matches it firmly. Not all rows give a size; the values are once, few, many and, for expanded clones, a class.

v_gene	j_gene	abundance	d_gene	CDR3nt	CDR3aa
TRBV4-3	TRBJ1-5	once	.	TGCGCCAGCAGCCAAGATTCAGGAATAGGTCAGCCCCAGCATTTT	CASSQDSGIGQPQHF
TRBV12-5	TRBJ2-3	.	.	TGTGCTAGTGGTTTGGGGCAGGTCCCCACAGATACGCAGTATTTT	CASGLGQVPTDTQYF
TRBV18	TRBJ2-2	.	.	TGTGCCAGCTCACCACCCCAGGCCCAGAACACCGGGGAGCTGTTTTTT	CASSPPQAQNTGELFF
TRBV15	TRBJ2-3	.	TRBD2	TGTGCCACCAGCAGAGAGGGACTAGCGGGGGTGACAGATACGCAGTATTTT	CATSREGLAGVTDTQYF
TRBV7-6	TRBJ1-5	.	.	TGTGCCAGCAGCCGGCAAGACGATCAGCCCCAGCATTTT	CASSRQDDQPQHF
TRBV13	TRBJ2-3	.	TRBD1	TGTGCCAGCAGCTTAGGTTGGACAGGGCGAAGCACAGATACGCAGTATTTT	CASSLGWTGRSTDTQYF
TRBV19	TRBJ1-1	.	.	TGTGCCAGTAGTATTACGGCAGGAGTGAACACTGAAGCTTTCTTT	CASSITAGVNTEAFF
TRBV19	TRBJ2-1	.	TRBD2	TGTGCCAGTAGTGGGACTAGCGGGGGGTCCTCCCGTGCGGGTGAGCAGTTCTTC	CASSGTSGGSSRAGEQFF
TRBV7-9	TRBJ2-3	.	.	TGTGCCAGCAGCTTAGCCGATACGCAGTATTTT	CASSLADTQYF
TRBV15	TRBJ2-6	.	.	TGTGCCACGTCTCTGCAAAGGGCCAACGTCCTGACTTTC	CATSLQRANVLTF
TRBV5-6	TRBJ1-2	once	.	TGTGCCAGCAGCTTGTACAAGTATGGTGGCTACACCTTC	CASSLYKYGGYTF
TRBV7-9	TRBJ2-6	.	.	TGTGCCAGCAGCCTAGGACCGAACTACGTCCTGACTTTC	CASSLGPNYVLTF
TRBV5-6	TRBJ1-5	.	TRBD1	TGTGCCAGCAGCTTGGGACAGGGTAGGCAGCCCCAGCATTTT	CASSLGQGRQPQHF
TRBV19	TRBJ2-3	.	.	TGTGCCAGTAGTTGGGGGGCCGATACGCAGTATTTT	CASSWGADTQYF
TRBV7-2	TRBJ1-2	.	TRBD1	TGTGCCAGCAGCTTAGCGCTGGGGGACAGGGGGGAGTATGGCTACACCTTC	CASSLALGDRGEYGYTF
TRBV7-9	TRBJ2-1	.	TRBD2	TGTGCCAGCAGCTCCGGGACTAGCGAGTCCTACAATGAGCAGTTCTTC	CASSSGTSESYNEQFF
TRBV5-1	TRBJ2-5	.	.	TGCGCCAGCAGACCCGGGACAACACAAGAGACCCAGTACTTC	CASRPGTTQETQYF
TRBV7-2	TRBJ2-5	.	.	TGTGCCAGCAGCTTAGCGCATATGGGGGTAGGCGAGACCCAGTACTTC	CASSLAHMGVGETQYF
TRBV7-2	TRBJ1-2	.	.	TGTGCCAGCAGCCCCCGGGCCGATGGCTACACCTTC	CASSPRADGYTF
TRBV28	TRBJ2-3	.	.	TGTGCCAGCAGTTCCACACAGGCTACCACAGATACGCAGTATTTT	CASSSTQATTDTQYF
TRBV11-3	TRBJ2-2	.	TRBD2	TGTGCCAGCAGCTTAGCCGGGGGACTACCGACCGGGGAGCTGTTTTTT	CASSLAGGLPTGELFF
TRBV5-1	TRBJ1-2	.	.	TGCGCCAGCAGCCATGGTTGGGGCGCTAACTATGGCTACACCTTC	CASSHGWGANYGYTF
TRBV5-1	TRBJ2-1	.	TRBD1	TGCGCCAGCAGCTTGGCCCTGACAGGGGGGTCTTCGAGATTCTTC	CASSLALTGGSSRFF
TRBV20-1	TRBJ1-1	.	.	TGCAGTGCTCCAGAATCTGAAGCTTTCTTT	CSAPESEAFF
TRBV2	TRBJ2-2	.	TRBD1	TGTGCCAGCAGCGTACAGGGGACCACCGGGGAGCTGTTTTTT	CASSVQGTTGELFF
TRBV18	TRBJ1-2	few	TRBD1	TGTGCCAGCTCACTTGCGGACAGGGCCTATGGCTACACCTTC	CASSLADRAYGYTF
TRBV19	TRBJ2-6	few	.	TGTGCCAGTAGTATAGGGCCCCTGAGGGGACCCCGCTCTGGGGCCAACGTCCTGACTTTC	CASSIGPLRGPRSGANVLTF
TRBV29-1	TRBJ2-1	.	TRBD2	TGCAGCGTTCGGACTAGCGGGGGGTCTTTTAATGAGCAGTTCTTC	CSVRTSGGSFNEQFF
TRBV7-2	TRBJ2-5	once	TRBD1	TGTGCCAGCAGCCCTGGCGGGACAGGGCCATGGGGGGAGACCCAGTACTTC	CASSPGGTGPWGETQYF
TRBV7-6	TRBJ2-3	.	.	TGTGCCAGCAGCTTTGGCTCGGCGGGGGCCACAGATACGCAGTATTTT	CASSFGSAGATDTQYF
TRBV2	TRBJ1-2	once	.	TGTGCCAGCAGCGCAGGGCTTTACGGCTATGGCTACACCTTC	CASSAGLYGYGYTF
TRBV9	TRBJ2-2	.	.	TGTGCCAGCAGCGTAGACTCCGGGGAGCTGTTTTTT	CASSVDSGELFF
TRBV27	TRBJ2-1	.	TRBD1	TGTGCCAGCAGTTTATCGGTTCTTCCGGGACAGATATACAATGAGCAGTTCTTC	CASSLSVLPGQIYNEQFF
TRBV28	TRBJ2-5	.	.	TGTGCCAGCAGTCCTTTCGGACAGCAAGAGACCCAGTACTTC	CASSPFGQQETQYF
TRBV4-1	TRBJ2-3	.	TRBD2	TGCGCCAGCAGCCAAGATGGAGCTAGCGGGGTGGCAGATACGCAGTATTTT	CASSQDGASGVADTQYF
TRBV7-8	TRBJ2-2	.	TRBD1	TGTGCCAGCAGCACCCCCCGCACGGGACAGGGAGACGGATCGAACACCGGGGAGCTGTTTTTT	CASSTPRTGQGDGSNTGELFF
TRBV7-9	TRBJ2-1	few	TRBD1	TGTGCCAGCAGCTTAGTGGACAGGGGTCATGAGCAGTTCTTC	CASSLVDRGHEQFF
TRBV30	TRBJ2-3	.	TRBD1	TGTGCCTGGAGTGTAATCCTAGGGGGCACTGCGCAGTATTTT	CAWSVILGGTAQYF
TRBV18	TRBJ1-1	.	TRBD1	TGTGCCAGCTCACCATCAGGGGGCAGCACTGAAGCTTTCTTT	CASSPSGGSTEAFF
TRBV27	TRBJ2-4	.	.	TGTGCCAGCAGTGACGGGGGGCGCCCGAACATTCAGTACTTC	CASSDGGRPNIQYF
TRBV4-3	TRBJ2-3	few	.	TGCGCCAGCAGCCATGACTACTCTACCACAGATACGCAGTATTTT	CASSHDYSTTDTQYF
TRBV30	TRBJ1-5	.	.	TGTGCCTGGAGTGTAGCCGGGGGTTTTGGCAATCAGCCCCAGCATTTT	CAWSVAGGFGNQPQHF
TRBV30	TRBJ2-3	.	TRBD2	TGTGCCTGGAGTGTACCGTCTAGCGGAGGGTGGGAGGGTACGCAGTATTTT	CAWSVPSSGGWEGTQYF
TRBV4-1	TRBJ2-3	.	TRBD2	TGCGCCAGCAGCCAAGATTGGACTAGCGGGGGGGCCATAGATACGCAGTATTTT	CASSQDWTSGGAIDTQYF
TRBV7-9	TRBJ2-7	.	.	TGTGCCAGCAGCTTTAGGGGCGAGCAGTACTTC	CASSFRGEQYF
TRBV7-3	TRBJ1-1	.	.	TGTGCCAGCAGCTTAGGAGGGGCAGGAGAAACTGAAGCTTTCTTT	CASSLGGAGETEAFF
TRBV19	TRBJ2-1	.	TRBD2	TGTGCCAGTAGTACCGGGACTAATCCCTCCAATGAGCAGTTCTTC	CASSTGTNPSNEQFF
TRBV4-3	TRBJ2-6	few	.	TGCGCCAGCAGCCACCCGGGACGGATCTCTGGGGCCAACGTCCTGACTTTC	CASSHPGRISGANVLTF